This TCR beta chain was recorded in a study of T cell responses to AZD1222 COVID-19 vaccine. Study outcomes and limitations: At baseline, just six AZD1222 recipients tested seropositive. Spike-specific TCRs gained breadth and depth after people received two AZD1222 doses. In the spike-specific TCR repertoire, nearly half reportedly target unmutated variant regions.

Produced via immunoSEQ multiplex PCR; TCRdb's table is partial and in-frame only. The table lists about 140,000 clones. Trimming cost V 3 bases and J 4 bases; bases outside gene matches: 6. CDR1 and CDR2 from the germline V gene are DFQATT and SNEGSKA (reference sequence). This CDR3 region has 14 residues. On this clone itself: Its antigen is not known.

This TCR came from an adult in good health. Sequencing was carried out using peripheral blood. J is TRBJ1-2 and V is TRBV20-1; TRBD1 matches 9 bases. The CDR3 coding sequence is TGCAGTGCTAGTACAGGGGGCGCAACCTATGGCTACACCTTC. Its translation is CSASTGGATYGYTF.